This passage covers 11 T cell receptor beta chains from one sample sequenced in a study of OX40 agonist ivuxolimab in advanced cancers. Using immunoSEQ multiplex PCR, the repertoire was profiled, and TCRdb retains in-frame clones only, with some absent. The sample has about 100,000 clones, roughly nine tenths seen once. The sample in question was CD4+ or CD8+ T cells sorted from blood, obtained in a trial of the OX40 agonist ivuxolimab. The origin of the receptors is an adult with an advanced solid tumor such as melanoma, head and neck, liver or kidney cancer.

About this clone: It is unclear where the CDR3 begins or ends on the DNA, so no DNA is shown, and the CDR3 is as TCRdb lists it. The gene calls are TRBV2 and TRBJ1-4. The CDR3 is 12 amino acids long, termini counted. In germline, CDR1 is SNHLY, CDR2 FYNNEI. CDR3 loop: CASSSSDEKLFF.

The chain links TRBV7-8 to TRBJ1-5; D unresolved. The V gene lost 5 bases and the J gene lost 2 bases, with 10 bases spanning the gap. The CDR3 extends over 14 amino acids. Germline assignment: CDR1 SGHVS and CDR2 FQNEAQ. For the CDR3, the DNA is TGTGCCAGCAGCCTCGACGACGGCAATCAGCCCCAGCATTTT. Translating it yields CASSLDDGNQPQHF.

The V call is TRBV5-1, the J call TRBJ2-7, with 7 bases aligning to TRBD2. The CDR3 has 16 amino acids. V gave up 0 bases and J gave up 3 bases; unmatched junction bases: 9. Germline V lookup: CDR1 SGHRS, CDR2 YFSETQ. The CDR3 here is CASSLGAGGRRYEQYF. The DNA for the CDR3 is TGCGCCAGCAGCTTGGGAGCTGGCGGGAGACGCTACGAGCAGTACTTC.

The gene calls are TRBV5-6 and TRBJ2-1; TRBD2 matches 10 bases. This CDR3 region has 18 residues. From germline, CDR1 is SGHDT and CDR2 YYEEEE. V lost 4 bases, J lost 9 bases, and 19 bases stayed unmatched. CDR3 in DNA: TGTGCCAGCAGCAATATCCTCACCGGCCTAGCGGGAGCGGGTGAGCAGTTCTTC. Its protein product is CASSNILTGLAGAGEQFF.

V usage is TRBV20-1 and J usage is TRBJ2-7, with D perhaps assigned TRBD1 or TRBD2 (5 bases each). Germline loops: CDR1 DFQATT, CDR2 SNEGSKA (reference sequence). CDR3 length: 11 residues. V was clipped by 2 bases and J by 6 bases, with 8 bases between them. For the CDR3, the DNA is TGCAGTGCTAGACAGGGACGCGAGCAGTACTTC. It codes for CSARQGREQYF.

The CDR3 sequence is CASSSPGGGREQFF. DNA of the CDR3: TGTGCCAGCAGCTCCCCAGGAGGAGGGCGCGAGCAGTTCTTC. This sequence joins TRBV7-8 and TRBJ2-1; TRBD2 is a possible D gene (6 bases). Deletions cut 4 bases from V and 10 bases from J, with 17 bases between. This CDR3 region has 14 residues. From germline, CDR1 is SGHVS and CDR2 FQNEAQ.

In the case of this clone: At one end the junction does not follow the germline gene, possibly because of a read error. The rearrangement joins TRBV29-1 to TRBJ2-1, with 14 positions matching TRBD2. The germline gives CDR1 SQVTM, CDR2 ANQGSEA. The CDR3 sequence is 15 residues long. The CDR3 sequence is CSVAGTSGSYTEQFF. CDR3 DNA: TGCAGCGTTGCCGGGACTAGCGGGAGTTACACTGAGCAGTTCTTC.

This CDR3 is CASSHGGGTEAFF. CDR3 DNA: TGCGCCAGCAGCCACGGGGGAGGGACTGAAGCTTTCTTT. This chain joins TRBV4-1 and TRBJ1-1; a possible D gene is TRBD1 (5 bases). The CDR3 contains 13 residues. CDR1 is MGHRA, CDR2 YSYEKL, per germline. The V and J ends lost 3 bases and 5 bases respectively, with 10 bases between them.

The CDR3 DNA is TGTGCCAGCTCACCACCGTTGGCTAGCGGGGGGGAAGAGCAGTACTTC. Protein sequence: CASSPPLASGGEEQYF. V usage is TRBV18 and J usage is TRBJ2-7; TRBD2 matches 12 bases. The CDR3 covers 16 residues. V shed 0 bases, J shed 7 bases, and the junction held 7 bases outside the gene matches. Looked up from germline, CDR1 is KGHSH and CDR2 is LQKENI.

CDR3 sequence reads: CASSPDRGSYNEQFF. In DNA form, the CDR3 reads TGTGCCAGCAGTCCCGACAGGGGGTCCTACAATGAGCAGTTCTTC. The V gene is TRBV6-4, the J gene TRBJ2-1, with 9 bases that match TRBD1. V shed 5 bases and J 1 base; nucleotides not matched to a gene: 3. The CDR3 length is 15 residues. Germline V gene sequence: CDR1 MRHNA, CDR2 SNTAGT.

This clone turned up a few times. The chain combines TRBV4-2 with TRBJ1-1; 10 bases are shared with TRBD1. This CDR3 is 15 amino acids long. V lost 1 base and J lost 1; bases outside the gene matches: 0. The V gene's germline CDR1 is LGHNA and CDR2 YNFKEQ. The CDR3 bases are TGTGCCAGCAGCCAAGGGGACAGGGGGAACACTGAAGCTTTCTTT. Its translation is CASSQGDRGNTEAFF.